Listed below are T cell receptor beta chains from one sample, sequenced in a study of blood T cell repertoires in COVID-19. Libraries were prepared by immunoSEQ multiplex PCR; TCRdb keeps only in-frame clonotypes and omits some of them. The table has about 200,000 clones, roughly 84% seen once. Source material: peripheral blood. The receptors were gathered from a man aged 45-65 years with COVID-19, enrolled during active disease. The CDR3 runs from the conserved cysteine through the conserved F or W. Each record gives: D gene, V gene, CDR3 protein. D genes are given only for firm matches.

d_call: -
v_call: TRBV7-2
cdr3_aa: CASSPIGVAANEQFF

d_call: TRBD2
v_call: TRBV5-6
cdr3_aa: CASSSGLAGGHEQYF

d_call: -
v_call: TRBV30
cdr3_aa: CAWSTDTFTYEQYF

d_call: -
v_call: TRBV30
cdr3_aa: CAWSVQDNSPLHF

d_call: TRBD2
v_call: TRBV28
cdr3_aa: CASSLGRGGSDTQYF

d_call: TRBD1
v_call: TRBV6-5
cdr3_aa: CASTGTGSTIQYF

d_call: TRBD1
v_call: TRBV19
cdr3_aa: CASTPDRGNEQFF

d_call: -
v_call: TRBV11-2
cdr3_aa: CASSFAGTGFGYEQYF

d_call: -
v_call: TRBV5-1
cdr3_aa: CASSLVRANTGELFF

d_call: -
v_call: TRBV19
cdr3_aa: CASRRRGEETQYF

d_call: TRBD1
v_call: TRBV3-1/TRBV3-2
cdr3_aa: CASSQNSGTGATEAFF

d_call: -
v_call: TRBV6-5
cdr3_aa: CASSQQRANYGYTF

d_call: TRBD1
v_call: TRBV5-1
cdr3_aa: CASAQFPPTGINEQFF

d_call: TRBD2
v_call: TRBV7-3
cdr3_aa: CASSLTIAGAYNEQFF

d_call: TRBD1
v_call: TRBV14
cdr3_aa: CASSSRQGAFGYTF

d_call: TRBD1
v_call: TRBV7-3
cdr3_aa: CARSFDHNAGTGGRDEQYF

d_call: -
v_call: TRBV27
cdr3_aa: CASSQGRAVGANYGYTF

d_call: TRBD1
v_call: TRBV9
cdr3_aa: CASSDPGTGGAADGYTF